These 24 T cell receptor beta chains came from one sample sequenced in a study of blood T cell repertoires in COVID-19. The protocol was immunoSEQ multiplex PCR, while the TCRdb copy is restricted to in-frame clones and leaves out a portion. Of around 280,000 clones in the sample, around 85% are singletons; the top ten hold about 2.2%. The sequencing input was peripheral blood. These receptors originate from a woman in her twenties or thirties who had recovered from COVID-19.

The chain uses TRBV6-5 and TRBJ2-7, with D possibly TRBD1 on 6 matching bases. Germline CDR1 reads MNHEY; CDR2 reads SVGAGI. The CDR3 extends over 14 amino acids. V gave up 6 bases and J gave up 1 base, with 13 bases separating them. The chain's CDR3 is CASSSGTLSYEQYF. The CDR3 DNA reads as TGTGCCAGCAGCTCCGGGACACTATCCTACGAGCAGTACTTC.

The chain combines TRBV5-6 with TRBJ1-1, with 10 nucleotides matching TRBD1. The CDR3 totals 14 residues. CDR1 is SGHDT and CDR2 is YYEEEE in the germline V gene. The junction had 6 bases not matched to a gene; V was cut back by 4 bases and J by 6 bases. DNA of the CDR3: TGTGCCAGCAGCAGACAGGGGGCGGGGGCTGAAGCTTTCTTT. Encoded protein: CASSRQGAGAEAFF.

This clone was detected only a few times. The chain employs TRBV7-9 and TRBJ1-5, with a tentative D call TRBD1 (6 bases). Per the germline V gene, CDR1 is SEHNR and CDR2 is FQNEAQ (reference sequence). There are 14 residues in the CDR3. The germline V and J ends were trimmed by 6 bases and 7 bases, with 16 bases remaining between them. The CDR3 DNA is TGTGCCAGCAGTCCACAGGGCTCAGGGCAGCCCCAGCATTTT. Protein: CASSPQGSGQPQHF. Complete variable domain (other parts from reference TRBV7-9 and TRBJ1-5): DTGVSQNPRHKITKRGQNVTFRCDPISEHNRLYWYRQTLGQGPEFLTYFQNEAQLEKSRLLSDRFSAERPKGSFSTLEIQRTEQGDSAMYLCASSPQGSGQPQHFGDGTRLSIL.

V usage is TRBV24-1 and J usage is TRBJ2-2; D perhaps matches TRBD2 (5 bases). Trimming took off 9 bases at V and 5 bases at J, with 9 bases between the two ends. The germline CDR1 and CDR2 sequences are KGHDR and SFDVKD. The CDR3 spans 12 residues. The CDR3 nucleotides read TGTGCCACCCATGGGAGTACCGGGGAGCTGTTTTTT. Encoded protein: CATHGSTGELFF.

This clone has just one count. This sequence joins TRBV5-8 and TRBJ2-4; 9 bases are a match to TRBD2. CDR1 SGHTS and CDR2 YDEGEE come from the germline V gene. CDR3 length: 17 residues. The V segment lost 4 bases and the J segment 3 bases; nucleotides outside the gene matches: 11. The CDR3 DNA is TGTGCCAGCAGCCCTTCTGCGGGGGGGACTGGCAAAAACATTCAGTACTTC. Encoded protein: CASSPSAGGTGKNIQYF.

The chain combines TRBV7-8 with TRBJ2-2; D is unclear. Germline V gene sequence: CDR1 SGHVS, CDR2 FQNEAQ. V lost 4 bases, J lost 9 bases, and 9 bases lay in between. This CDR3 has 12 amino acids. CDR3 DNA: TGTGCCAGCAGCTCCCCCCCCAGGGAGCTGTTTTTT. Its translation: CASSSPPRELFF.

The V gene is TRBV27, the J gene TRBJ1-6; D may be TRBD1 (6 bases). Germline V gives CDR1 MNHEY, CDR2 SMNVEV (reference sequence). The CDR3 runs to 14 residues. Trimming left V 5 bases short and J 7 bases short, with 12 bases between. CDR3 nucleotide sequence: TGTGCCAGCAGTCCTTATACAGGGAATTCACCCCTCCACTTT. Encoded protein: CASSPYTGNSPLHF.

This rearrangement joins TRBV24-1 to TRBJ2-1; TRBD1 matches at 10 bases. The CDR3 runs to 18 residues. With V trimmed by 3 bases and J by 5 bases, 12 bases remained unmatched. Germline-derived CDR1 and CDR2 are KGHDR and SFDVKD. The CDR3, as DNA: TGTGCCACCAGTGATCCGCTAGGGACAGGGGTGGATAACAATGAGCAGTTCTTC. It translates to CATSDPLGTGVDNNEQFF.

The chain recombines TRBV4-2 with TRBJ1-4; D unclear. The CDR3 totals 17 residues. CDR1 and CDR2 (germline): LGHNA, YNFKEQ. The V end was cut by 1 base, the J end by 5 bases, with 17 bases between. CDR3 DNA sequence: TGTGCCAGCAGCCAAGTAGAGTTAGGTTCGGAGAATGAAAAACTGTTTTTT. Translation: CASSQVELGSENEKLFF.

This clone was counted only a few times. The genes are TRBV5-6 and TRBJ1-2; possibly TRBD1 for D (5 bases). Trimming took off 1 base at V and 8 bases at J, with 12 bases between the two ends. Germline CDR1 SGHDT, CDR2 YYEEEE. The CDR3 extends over 13 amino acids. The CDR3 region is CASSLFGGVGYTF. The CDR3 region has the DNA TGTGCCAGCAGCTTGTTCGGGGGAGTGGGCTACACCTTC.

This rearrangement joins TRBV2 to TRBJ2-1; D gene ambiguous. Germline values: CDR1 SNHLY, CDR2 FYNNEI. The V end lost 1 base, the J end lost 10 bases, and 11 bases lay between the germline ends. This CDR3 comprises 13 residues. The CDR3 bases are TGTGCCAGCAGTGAAGGAGTTAGGAGCGAGCAGTTCTTC. Translated, it gives CASSEGVRSEQFF.

The gene calls are TRBV7-9 and TRBJ1-1; D is undetermined. The germline V gene encodes CDR1 SEHNR and CDR2 FQNEAQ (reference sequence). Deletions cut 5 bases from V and 7 bases from J, with 14 bases between. The CDR3 has 13 amino acids. This CDR3 is CASSARTGFEAFF. The CDR3 DNA follows: TGTGCCAGCAGCGCTAGAACGGGATTTGAAGCTTTCTTT.

This chain connects TRBV6-5 to TRBJ1-5; TRBD1 agrees at 7 bases. V gave up 6 bases and J gave up 5 bases; unmatched junction bases: 7. Germline loops: CDR1 MNHEY, CDR2 SVGAGI. The CDR3 length is 14 residues. The CDR3 protein is CASRSLTGHQPQHF. DNA for the CDR3: TGTGCCAGCAGAAGCCTGACAGGGCATCAGCCCCAGCATTTT.

The chain combines TRBV5-1 with TRBJ2-1; 7 nucleotides match TRBD1. Unmatched junction bases numbered 8, after V lost 5 bases and J lost 6 bases. The CDR3 totals 14 residues. Germline V CDR1 and CDR2: SGHRS, YFSETQ. DNA for the CDR3: TGCGCCAGCAGGGGCCAGGGACAGCCCAATGAGCAGTTCTTC. Residues: CASRGQGQPNEQFF.

The genes are TRBV27 and TRBJ1-2, with D perhaps matching TRBD1 (5 bases). V was pared by 5 bases and J by 0 bases, with 10 bases between. The CDR3 is 14 amino acids. From germline, CDR1 is MNHEY and CDR2 SMNVEV (reference sequence). The CDR3 is CASSPWDSNYGYTF. CDR3 DNA: TGTGCCAGCAGTCCGTGGGACTCTAACTATGGCTACACCTTC.

CDR3 amino acids: CASSLAGFVRGNTEAFF. The DNA for the CDR3 is TGCGCCAGCAGCTTGGCCGGTTTTGTGCGAGGGAACACTGAAGCTTTCTTT. The gene calls are TRBV5-1 and TRBJ1-1; no clear D gene. Trimming took 0 bases from V and 1 from J, leaving 16 bases between them. Germline assignment: CDR1 SGHRS and CDR2 YFSETQ. The CDR3 is 17 amino acids.

Only one count was recorded for this clone. V and J are TRBV5-1 and TRBJ1-1; D unresolved. Germline V gene sequence: CDR1 SGHRS, CDR2 YFSETQ. The length of the CDR3 is 11 residues. V was clipped by 3 bases and J by 6 bases, with 6 bases between them. CDR3 in amino acids: CASSYGSEAFF. The CDR3, as DNA: TGCGCCAGCAGCTACGGGTCTGAAGCTTTCTTT.

Details on this clone: Additional DNA sequences in this sample encode the identical CDR3. The chain uses TRBV18 and TRBJ1-1; TRBD1 might be the D (5 bases). The germline gives CDR1 KGHSH, CDR2 LQKENI. V lost 6 bases, J lost 1 base, and 9 bases lay in between. The CDR3 covers 13 residues. As DNA, the CDR3 is TGTGCCAGCTCTACCGACAGGAACACTGAAGCTTTCTTT. It yields the protein CASSTDRNTEAFF.

This clone was seen a handful of times. The rearrangement links TRBV5-6 to TRBJ1-2, with D unclear. In germline, CDR1 is SGHDT, CDR2 YYEEEE. V lost 0 bases and J lost 6, with 6 bases in between. There are 12 residues in the CDR3. CDR3 in amino acids: CASSLVEDGYTF. The CDR3 DNA is TGTGCCAGCAGCTTGGTGGAGGATGGCTACACCTTC.

This chain connects TRBV10-2 to TRBJ1-2; 10 positions agree with TRBD1. V dropped 4 bases and J dropped 4; count of bases not matched to a gene: 12. There are 17 residues in the CDR3. Germline CDR1 WSHSY, CDR2 SAAADI. DNA for the CDR3: TGCGCCAGCAGTGGGGCAGGACAGGGGGAATATTCCTATGGCTACACCTTC. Translating gives CASSGAGQGEYSYGYTF.

The J gene is TRBJ1-1, the V gene TRBV10-3, with TRBD1 identical over 8 bases. CDR1 is ENHRY and CDR2 is SYGVKD in the germline V gene. J was trimmed by 4 bases and V by 6 bases; bases with no gene match: 4. The CDR3 covers 13 residues. The CDR3 DNA sequence: TGTGCCATCAGGGACAGGGCGGCCACTGAAGCTTTCTTT. The encoded protein is CAIRDRAATEAFF.

The rearrangement joins TRBV28 to TRBJ2-7; D may be TRBD1 (6 bases). The CDR3 has 14 amino acids. Germline values: CDR1 MDHEN, CDR2 SYDVKM. V dropped 2 bases and J dropped 5 bases, with 13 bases sitting between them. DNA of the CDR3: TGTGCCAGCAGTTTACAACCCCAGGGGAACGAGCAGTACTTC. It yields the protein CASSLQPQGNEQYF.

The CDR3 loop is CASSISPGGVSNEKLFF. CDR3 coding DNA: TGTGCCAGTAGTATCAGTCCAGGGGGAGTGTCTAATGAAAAACTGTTTTTT. The chain is built from TRBV19 and TRBJ1-4, with 7 positions matching TRBD1. The CDR3 covers 17 residues. Germline values: CDR1 LNHDA, CDR2 SQIVND (reference sequence). V was pared by 3 bases and J by 3 bases, with 10 bases of the junction left unmatched. The whole variable domain, filled in from reference TRBV19 and TRBJ1-4, reads DGGITQSPKYLFRKEGQNVTLSCEQNLNHDAMYWYRQDPGQGLRLIYYSQIVNDFQKGDIAEGYSVSREKKESFPLTVTSAQKNPTAFYLCASSISPGGVSNEKLFFGSGTQLSVL.

The table lists this clone with a count of one. The chain uses TRBV6-1 and TRBJ2-7; 8 bases align to TRBD1. The CDR3 runs 15 residues. The V gene's germline CDR1 is MNHNS and CDR2 SASEGT. V shed 2 bases, J shed 3 bases, and the junction held 6 bases outside the gene matches. CDR3 nucleotides: TGTGCCAGCAGTGAAAGGGCAGGGGGCTACTACGAGCAGTACTTC. This translates into CASSERAGGYYEQYF.